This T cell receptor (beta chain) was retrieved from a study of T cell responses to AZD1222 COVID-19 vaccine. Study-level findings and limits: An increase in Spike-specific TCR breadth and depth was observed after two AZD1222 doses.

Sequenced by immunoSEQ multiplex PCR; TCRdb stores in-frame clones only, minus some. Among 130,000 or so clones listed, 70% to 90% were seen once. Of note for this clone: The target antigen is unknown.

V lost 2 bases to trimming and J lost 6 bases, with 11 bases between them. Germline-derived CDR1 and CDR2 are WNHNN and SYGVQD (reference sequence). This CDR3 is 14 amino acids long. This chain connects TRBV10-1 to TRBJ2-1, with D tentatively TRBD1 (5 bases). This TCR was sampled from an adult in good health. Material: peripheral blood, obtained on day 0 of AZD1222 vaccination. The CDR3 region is CASSERRDGNEQFF. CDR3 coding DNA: TGCGCCAGCAGTGAGCGCAGGGATGGCAATGAGCAGTTCTTC.